The 9 T cell receptor beta chains presented below share a single source sample, sequenced in a study of T-cell reconstitution after alpha-beta-depleted transplantation in children. Library preparation (for TCRbeta) was performed with unique molecular identifiers. TCRdb recomputed calls from the PCR reads with MiXCR, one row per CDR3 protein. The sample carries 500,000 to 650,000 distinct CDR3 sequences, roughly 13% recorded once. Sequenced here: PBMCs, mostly from graft donor cells, sampled 360 days after TCRalphabeta/CD19-depleted stem cell transplant. The receptors were sampled from a male patient younger than 18 who had a stem cell transplant for acute myeloid leukemia, so the T cells may come from the graft donor.

The J gene is TRBJ1-4, the V gene TRBV15; D is perhaps TRBD1 (5 bases). The V end lost 0 bases, the J end lost 7 bases, and 15 bases lay between the germline ends. In germline, CDR1 is LNHNV, CDR2 YYDKDF (reference sequence). The CDR3 runs to 16 residues. CDR3 DNA sequence: TGTGCCACCAGCAGAGATCGCGGGGTAGGGGTTGAAAAACTGTTTTTT. Residues: CATSRDRGVGVEKLFF.

This clonotype was seen repeatedly, ten times or more. The genes are TRBV5-1 and TRBJ2-1; TRBD2 aligns across 9 bases. The CDR3 spans 16 residues. V lost 5 bases to trimming and J lost 8 bases; unmatched junction nucleotides: 14. Germline V gene lookup returns CDR1 SGHRS and CDR2 YFSETQ. The CDR3 region is CASRPPLAGTNDEQFF. CDR3 coding DNA: TGCGCCAGCAGACCCCCCCTAGCGGGGACCAACGATGAGCAGTTCTTC.

This clonotype was observed at least ten times. V gene TRBV18 combines with J gene TRBJ2-1; D could derive from TRBD1 or TRBD2 (5 bases each). The CDR3 sequence is 16 residues long. V dropped 5 bases and J dropped 4 bases, with 18 bases sitting between them. Germline assignment: CDR1 KGHSH and CDR2 LQKENI. CDR3 bases: TGTGCCAGCTCATCGTCCGGGACGACGATTTACAATGAGCAGTTCTTC. Amino acid sequence: CASSSSGTTIYNEQFF. Using reference TRBV18 and TRBJ2-1 for the parts outside the CDR3, the full variable domain is NAGVMQNPRHLVRRRGQEARLRCSPMKGHSHVYWYRQLPEEGLKFMVYLQKENIIDESGMPKERFSAEFPKEGPSILRIQQVVRGDSAAYFCASSSSGTTIYNEQFFGPGTRLTVL.

The table lists this clonotype with a few counts. The chain uses TRBV18 and TRBJ1-4; D uncertain. Per germline, CDR1 KGHSH and CDR2 LQKENI. The length of the CDR3 is 15 residues. Trimming took off 3 bases at V and 2 bases at J, with 10 bases between the two ends. This CDR3 reads CASSPFRGTNEKLFF. CDR3 nucleotide sequence: TGTGCCAGCTCACCTTTCCGAGGGACTAATGAAAAACTGTTTTTT.

In this sample, this clonotype turned up a few times. The V and J genes are TRBV10-3 and TRBJ2-3; 7 bases are shared with TRBD1. Germline V gene sequence: CDR1 ENHRY, CDR2 SYGVKD. Trimming removed 6 bases from V and 5 bases from J; junction bases left unmatched: 5. The CDR3 totals 13 residues. This chain's CDR3 is CAIRQGLGDTQYF. The CDR3 DNA reads TGTGCCATCAGACAGGGGCTGGGAGATACGCAGTATTTT.

The rearrangement uses TRBV18 and TRBJ2-5, with 7 bases aligning to TRBD2. This CDR3 comprises 15 residues. Germline lookup yields CDR1 KGHSH and CDR2 LQKENI. Trimming cost V 0 bases and J 4 bases; bases outside gene matches: 5. CDR3 nucleotides: TGTGCCAGCTCACCACCTGGCGGGAGAAGAGAGACCCAGTACTTC. Protein sequence: CASSPPGGRRETQYF.

The chain combines TRBV18 with TRBJ2-7; D not certain. CDR3 size: 14 residues. Trimming took off 2 bases at V and 1 base at J, with 9 bases between the two ends. From germline, CDR1 is KGHSH and CDR2 LQKENI. The DNA of the CDR3 is TGTGCCAGCTCACCATTACAGAGTTCCTACGAGCAGTACTTC. This codes for CASSPLQSSYEQYF.

This sequence joins TRBV19 and TRBJ2-2; 12 nucleotides agree with TRBD1. The germline CDR1 and CDR2 sequences are LNHDA and SQIVND (reference sequence). The CDR3 runs to 17 residues. V dropped 5 bases and J dropped 5; count of bases not matched to a gene: 9. CDR3 DNA sequence: TGTGCCAGTAGTCCACGGGACAGGGGGCTGCGAACCGGGGAGCTGTTTTTT. Protein: CASSPRDRGLRTGELFF.

The rearrangement uses TRBV4-2 and TRBJ2-2, with 12 nucleotides matching TRBD2. Germline loops: CDR1 LGHNA, CDR2 YNFKEQ. CDR3 length: 16 residues. V shed 1 base and J 7 bases; nucleotides not matched to a gene: 4. For the CDR3, the DNA is TGTGCCAGCAGCCAAGGGACTAGCGGGATTATCGGGGAGCTGTTTTTT. This translates into CASSQGTSGIIGELFF.